This T cell receptor (beta chain) derives from a study of blood T cell repertoires in COVID-19. Whole-study context: Sources were T cells, B-cell-depleted T cells, or PBMCs; the material itself was cDNA or gDNA.

The V and J ends lost 1 base and 4 bases, in that order; junction bases with no gene match: 8. CDR3 length equals 17 residues. Germline V gene sequence: CDR1 MNHEY, CDR2 SVGEGT. As processed by the authors: Nucleated cell counts were estimated from reference gene primer amplification. Using immunoSEQ multiplex PCR, the repertoire was profiled, and TCRdb retains in-frame clones only, with some absent. V and J calls and clone size follow that table, whereas D and trimming were derived from the DNA. Of about 150,000 clones listed, about four fifths are singletons. The chain recombines TRBV6-2 or TRBV6-3 with TRBJ2-1; 9 positions agree with TRBD2. The sequence derives from a man aged 60 to 69 with acute or convalescent COVID-19. The sequenced sample consisted of peripheral blood. In DNA form, the CDR3 reads TGTGCCAGCAGTTACTTCGCGGGAGGGCCCGATTACAATGAGCAGTTCTTC. Its protein product is CASSYFAGGPDYNEQFF.